This T cell receptor (beta chain) was observed in a study of regulatory T cells in long-lasting Graves disease (dated by TCRdb to about 2021). Some background on the complete study: To count as having persistent Graves' disease, a patient had to have received antithyroid drug treatment for over 5 years with TSH receptor autoantibodies remaining persistently positive. Peripheral blood TCR sequencing and RNA sequencing compared persistent Graves' disease patients with newly diagnosed Graves' disease patients. The study was registered as a clinical trial and conducted in China. A total of 35 or so samples were covered by TCR sequencing, comprising some 13 persistent and around 20 newly diagnosed Graves' disease patients. In the clinical cohort, patients with persistent Graves' disease had used antithyroid drugs for an average of roughly ten years. Results the study describes overall, beyond this receptor: Peripheral blood alone was examined, since thyroid tissue, which constituted the primary lesion, could not be accessed. TRBV28, TRBJ1-2 and TRBJ2-5 were preferentially used in persistent disease, while TRBV20-1 and TRBJ2-1 were favored in newly diagnosed disease. Compared with newly diagnosed patients, persistent Graves' disease patients had lower TCR Shannon entropy and fewer highly expanded clones, which suggests clonal expansion. The authors acknowledged the small sample size as a limitation that may reduce accuracy. More public clonotypes were shared among persistent patients (2,741) than among newly diagnosed patients (966). Sequencing and analysis were limited to the TCR beta chain.

The sample holds a few counts of this clonotype. What antigen it recognizes has not been identified. No quality values exist for individual bases; no much larger clone is one base distant. The receptor library was made with multiplex PCR. Sequenced on an Illumina HiSeq 4000. iRepertoire HTBI primers and Arm-PCR amplification of CDR3 regions were used to construct TCR beta libraries. Before sequencing, the PCR products went through gel purification. The original methods were these. A total of roughly 67 TRBV and some 15 TRBJ segments were identified across samples and were used for gene usage analysis of CDR3 amino acid clonotypes. Filtered high-quality paired reads were merged into contigs using COPE and FqMerger. BLAST was used to align contigs to the IMGT TRBV, TRBD and TRBJ reference genes, and CDR3 was defined following IMGT. Highly expanded clones were defined as clonotypes with a frequency above 0.1%. Shannon entropy was used to measure repertoire diversity, and the Gini coefficient was used to measure V-J evenness. A clonotype was considered public if more than one individual shared it. Clones were called with MiXCR by TCRdb after fastp trimmed the public reads at Q25, and only in-frame beta chains were retained. When rows share a CDR3 protein, they turn into one entry using the most common DNA and genes. The V and J calls were not made by the authors but by TCRdb's processing. This sample gives a few hundred thousand distinct CDR3 sequences in total; 20% to 25% of them show up just once. Approximately 30% of the sample comes from the top ten.

Spanning cysteine to phenylalanine, the CDR3 consists of 19 amino acids. CDR3 DNA is the only sequence kept; it has 57 bases, read in frame from the first base. According to the germline V gene (reference sequence), CDR1 reads LNHNV and CDR2 reads YYDKDF. V lost 0 bases and J lost 4 bases, and the count of bases not matched to a germline gene is 15. In light of the paper, this sample's time point label describes: persistent/refractory GD, antithyroid drugs over 5 years with positive TRAb. For both TCR sequencing and RNA sequencing, RNA was extracted from PBMCs in TRIzol. Graves' disease was diagnosed according to American Thyroid Association guidelines. Patients were recruited from an endocrinology department in Xi'an, China. Each patient gave approximately 10 milliliters of peripheral blood, collected in an EDTA anticoagulant tube. PBMCs were isolated by Ficoll Paque Plus density gradient separation without further T cell sorting. RNA quality was checked with an Agilent 2100 Bioanalyzer and agarose gel, and concentration with a NanoDrop 2000.

The receptor's source is a woman aged 40 to 55 with Graves disease. Donor details come from another sample of the same person, matched by shared clones. Sequencing used peripheral blood mononuclear cells (PBMCs), obtained when the disease was refractory, from a patient treated with antithyroid drugs. Recombination joined TRBV15 with TRBJ1-1; TRBD1 lines up with 9 middle nucleotides. CDR3 region: CATSRDGMLGKDRGTEAFF. The DNA sequence is TGTGCCACCAGCAGAGATGGGATGTTAGGAAAGGACAGGGGCACTGAAGCTTTCTTT. With all but the CDR3 taken from the reference TRBV15 and TRBJ1-1 genes, the full variable domain is: DAMVIQNPRYQVTQFGKPVTLSCSQTLNHNVMYWYQQKSSQAPKLLFHYYDKDFNNEADTPDNFQSRRPNTSFCFLDIRSPGLGDTAMYLCATSRDGMLGKDRGTEAFFGQGTRLTVV.